This TCR beta chain was obtained from a study of cytomegalovirus exposure and HLA in healthy donors. The study's findings and limits: The authors later linked a missense DCLRE1C variant to TCR beta V- and J-gene trimming. Associated with HLA alleles at 0.05 false discovery rate in a later analysis were around 15,000 TCR beta sequences. The authors enumerated over 150 TCR beta chains as linked to cytomegalovirus. By HLA locus, TCR association rates varied in a later analysis, with DRB1 showing the most and HLA-C the fewest.

Remarks on this clone: What it recognizes is unknown.

The primer mix had 60 Vbeta and 13 Jbeta primers. Generated by immunoSEQ multiplex PCR, the TCRdb table keeps only in-frame clones and is missing some. The repertoire includes roughly 150,000 clones, nearly 80% of them detected once, and about 0.64% sits in the top ten. In germline, CDR1 is MNHNS, CDR2 SASEGT. The CDR3 is made up of 15 amino acids. The V end lost 3 bases, the J end lost 5 bases, and 14 bases lay between the germline ends. This TCR was sampled from a male donor in good health and CMV-seronegative. The gene calls are TRBV6-1 and TRBJ1-5, with D possibly matching TRBD1 (5 bases). Sequenced: PBMCs. Written as DNA, the CDR3 is TGTGCCAGCAGTGATTGGGGGGGGGATTATCAGCCCCAGCATTTT. This encodes CASSDWGGDYQPQHF.